The 6 T cell receptor beta chains below were found in one sample sequenced in a study of cytomegalovirus exposure and HLA in healthy donors. Researchers ran the PCR with 60 Vbeta and 13 Jbeta primers. TCRdb keeps only in-frame clones here, not all; method: immunoSEQ multiplex PCR. The table has 55,000 to 80,000 clones, 65% to 75% seen once. The sequenced sample consisted of PBMCs. All receptors come from a man in his fifties in good health and CMV-seropositive.

This clone has just one count. The gene calls are TRBV5-4 and TRBJ2-1, with D tentatively TRBD2 (6 bases). Germline CDR1 is SGHNT and CDR2 is YYREEE (reference sequence). The V and J ends lost 5 bases and 7 bases respectively, with 19 bases between them. The CDR3 length is 15 residues. CDR3: CASSPGAEPRNEQFF. The CDR3 DNA reads TGTGCCAGCAGTCCGGGAGCGGAACCGCGGAATGAGCAGTTCTTC.

This clone was detected only a few times. The CDR3 reads CASSDVTSGGALSTGELFF. CDR3 nucleotides: TGCGCCAGCAGTGACGTGACTAGCGGGGGGGCCTTGAGCACCGGGGAGCTGTTTTTT. The genes are TRBV10-2 and TRBJ2-2, with 14 bases lining up with TRBD2. With V trimmed by 3 bases and J by 4 bases, 10 bases remained unmatched. Germline-derived CDR1 and CDR2 are WSHSY and SAAADI. This CDR3 has 19 residues.

The chain links TRBV27 to TRBJ2-2; D is unclear. This CDR3 has 13 residues. Trimming stripped 0 bases from V and 6 bases from J, with 5 bases between. CDR1 and CDR2 from the germline V gene are MNHEY and SMNVEV (reference sequence). CDR3 in amino acids: CASSLSQSGELFF. The CDR3 DNA is TGTGCCAGCAGTTTATCGCAGTCCGGGGAGCTGTTTTTT.

The CDR3: CAWSVHGGAYEQYF. The CDR3 DNA sequence: TGTGCCTGGAGTGTACACGGCGGCGCCTACGAGCAGTACTTC. This chain links TRBV30 with TRBJ2-7; D not certain. The germline V gene encodes CDR1 GTSNPN and CDR2 SVGIG (reference sequence). V lost 0 bases and J lost 2, with 11 bases in between. The CDR3 is made up of 14 amino acids.

The chain uses TRBV11-2 and TRBJ2-7, with TRBD1 matching over 9 bases. The CDR3 runs 13 residues. The germline gives CDR1 SGHAT, CDR2 FQNNGV. J was trimmed by 6 bases and V by 8 bases; bases with no gene match: 8. The CDR3 loop is CASGGHRGLEQYF. DNA for the CDR3: TGTGCCAGCGGAGGGCACAGGGGGCTCGAGCAGTACTTC.

J is TRBJ2-5 and V is TRBV27; weak D call: TRBD2 (7 bases). The CDR3 extends over 14 amino acids. V was cut by 3 bases and J by 4 bases, with 12 bases left in between. Germline V gene sequence: CDR1 MNHEY, CDR2 SMNVEV (reference sequence). The CDR3 DNA sequence: TGTGCCAGCAGTTTGTACAGGGAGGGAGAGACCCAGTACTTC. Amino acid sequence: CASSLYREGETQYF.